This T cell receptor beta chain was recorded in a study of OX40 agonist ivuxolimab in advanced cancers. Turning to the study itself: Three patients responded partially, comprising one with hepatocellular carcinoma and two with cutaneous melanoma.

Trimming shortened V by 7 bases and J by 4 bases, and 19 bases separated the two germline ends. The CDR3 runs 15 residues. CDR1 and CDR2 (germline): MDHEN, SYDVKM. Sequencing was performed with immunoSEQ multiplex PCR; in TCRdb, only in-frame clones are kept and a portion is missing. In the table there are approximately 70,000 clones, about 85% of which are singletons. The clonotype comes from an adult with an advanced solid tumor such as melanoma, head and neck, liver or kidney cancer. Sequences were derived from CD4+ or CD8+ T cells sorted from blood, sampled in a trial of the OX40 agonist ivuxolimab. This rearrangement joins TRBV28 to TRBJ2-5; D may be TRBD1 or TRBD2 (6 bases each). The CDR3 loop is CASTIGGLRGETQYF. The CDR3 DNA reads TGTGCCAGCACCATAGGGGGACTCCGGGGAGAGACCCAGTACTTC.